This T cell receptor (beta chain) emerged from a study of cytomegalovirus exposure and HLA in healthy donors. The PCR used 60 Vbeta and 13 Jbeta primers. The data were produced by immunoSEQ multiplex PCR, yet TCRdb's version contains in-frame clones alone and is incomplete. This sample has roughly 150,000 clones, with around 78% found just once. This clone showed up just a few times. The V and J ends lost 3 bases and 2 bases respectively, with 11 bases between them. CDR1 and CDR2 (germline): SGDLS, YYNGEE. This CDR3 spans 14 amino acids. The chain couples TRBV9 to TRBJ1-1; D gene ambiguous. The sequence was collected from a woman between 35 and 50 years old in good health and CMV-seronegative. The source material was PBMCs. Here the CDR3 reads CASSGAVLNTEAFF. In DNA form, the CDR3 reads TGTGCCAGCAGCGGGGCAGTATTAAACACTGAAGCTTTCTTT.